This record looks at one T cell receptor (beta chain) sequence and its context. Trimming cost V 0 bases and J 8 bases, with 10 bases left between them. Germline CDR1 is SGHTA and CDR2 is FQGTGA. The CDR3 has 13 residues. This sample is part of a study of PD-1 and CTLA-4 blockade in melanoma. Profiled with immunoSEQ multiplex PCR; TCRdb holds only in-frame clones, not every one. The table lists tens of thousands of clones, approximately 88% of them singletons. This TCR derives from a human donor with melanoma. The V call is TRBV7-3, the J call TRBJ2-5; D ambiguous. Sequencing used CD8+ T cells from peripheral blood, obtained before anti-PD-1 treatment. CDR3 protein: CASSLTSLGTQYF. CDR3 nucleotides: TGTGCCAGCAGCTTAACGTCCCTGGGAACCCAGTACTTC.